What follows are 27 T cell receptor beta chains derived from one specimen sequenced in a study of CD8+CD57+ T cells in acquired aplastic anemia. Genomic DNA was employed as the template in profiling TCR beta VDJ and CDR3. TCRdb re-called the reads with MiXCR, one entry per CDR3 protein. The sample has 200,000 to 250,000 distinct CDR3 sequences; 61% are singletons. The sample consisted of sorted CD4+, CD8+, or CD8+CD57+ T cells (not recorded which) from PBMCs. Receptors originate from a human donor in good health.

The chain links TRBV11-2 to TRBJ2-1; weak D call: TRBD2 (6 bases). Trimming pared 2 bases from V and 7 bases from J, leaving 12 bases between. This CDR3 contains 14 residues. Germline CDR1 is SGHAT and CDR2 is FQNNGV. For the CDR3, the DNA is TGTGCCAGCAGCTTAACGTCGGGGGTAAATGAGCAGTTCTTC. Translating gives CASSLTSGVNEQFF.

This clonotype was observed many times. The chain has TRBV4-1 and TRBJ2-7; D tentatively fits TRBD1 or TRBD2 (6 bases each). Germline V gene lookup returns CDR1 MGHRA and CDR2 YSYEKL. The CDR3 length is 15 residues. Trimming stripped 2 bases from V and 1 base from J, with 12 bases between. The CDR3 is CASSQSRGQSYEQYF. CDR3 sequence (DNA): TGCGCCAGCAGCCAAAGCCGGGGGCAGTCCTACGAGCAGTACTTC.

The CDR3 DNA sequence: TGTGCCAGCAGCTTAGTAGGGACAGGGGGAAATCAGCCCCAGCATTTT. Its translation: CASSLVGTGGNQPQHF. V is TRBV7-2 and J is TRBJ1-5; 11 bases are a match to TRBD1. Per germline, CDR1 SGHTA and CDR2 FQGNSA. With V trimmed by 1 base and J by 4 bases, 3 bases remained unmatched. The CDR3 loop spans 16 amino acids.

The CDR3 is CASSRGLLVGYEQYF. DNA for the CDR3: TGTGCCAGCAGCCGGGGACTCCTGGTCGGATACGAGCAGTACTTC. The chain combines TRBV7-2 with TRBJ2-7, with a possible D match to TRBD2 (6 bases). This CDR3 is built from 15 residues. Trimming took 5 bases from V and 4 from J, leaving 18 bases between them. Per germline, CDR1 SGHTA and CDR2 FQGNSA.

The chain recombines TRBV19 with TRBJ1-1; tentatively, D is TRBD1 (5 bases). The CDR3 contains 14 residues. V was clipped by 3 bases and J by 0 bases, with 8 bases between them. Looked up from germline, CDR1 is LNHDA and CDR2 is SQIVND (reference sequence). The CDR3 loop reads CASSIAGMNTEAFF. The DNA for the CDR3 is TGTGCCAGTAGTATTGCAGGGATGAACACTGAAGCTTTCTTT.

The chain uses TRBV14 and TRBJ1-1, with D perhaps matching TRBD1 (5 bases). Trimming pared 0 bases from V and 1 base from J, leaving 9 bases between. This CDR3 contains 15 residues. Germline lookup yields CDR1 SGHDN and CDR2 FVKESK. DNA of the CDR3: TGTGCCAGCAGCCAAGACGGGGCGAGGAACACTGAAGCTTTCTTT. It codes for CASSQDGARNTEAFF.

As regards this clonotype: A much more abundant neighbour one base away suggests this may be a read error. The V gene is TRBV29-1, the J gene TRBJ2-7, with 10 bases that match TRBD1. Germline CDR1 is SQVTM and CDR2 is ANQGSEA. The CDR3 totals 14 residues. CDR3 residues: CSVEKGDRGYEQCF. As DNA, the CDR3 is TGCAGCGTTGAGAAGGGGGACAGGGGTTACGAGCAGTGCTTC.

The chain uses TRBV11-2 and TRBJ2-3, with a tentative D call TRBD1 (5 bases). Per the germline V gene, CDR1 is SGHAT and CDR2 is FQNNGV. Trimming took off 1 base at V and 2 bases at J, with 10 bases between the two ends. The CDR3 spans 15 residues. The CDR3, as DNA: TGTGCCAGCAGCTTAGGACAGTCTTACACAGATACGCAGTATTTT. Protein sequence: CASSLGQSYTDTQYF.

This clonotype appeared many times. J is TRBJ2-2 and V is TRBV4-1; maybe TRBD2 (5 bases). CDR3 length: 16 residues. Trimming stripped 2 bases from V and 2 bases from J, with 12 bases between. The germline gives CDR1 MGHRA, CDR2 YSYEKL. The CDR3 DNA follows: TGCGCCAGCAGCCAATACGAGGGTGGAAACACCGGGGAGCTGTTTTTT. This sequence encodes CASSQYEGGNTGELFF.

The rearrangement joins TRBV5-1 to TRBJ2-1; D gene unclear. This CDR3 has 12 amino acids. The ends were cut back, 1 base at V and 6 bases at J, with 5 bases in the middle. Germline-derived CDR1 and CDR2 are SGHRS and YFSETQ. CDR3 DNA sequence: TGCGCCAGCAGCTTGACTCGCAATGAGCAGTTCTTC. Translation gives CASSLTRNEQFF.

V and J are TRBV24-1 and TRBJ1-2; D is unclear. V lost 5 bases and J 8 bases, leaving 17 bases between the germline ends. The CDR3 sequence is 14 residues long. CDR1 and CDR2 from the germline V gene are KGHDR and SFDVKD. This CDR3 is CATSASDGNSGYTF. The DNA of the CDR3 is TGTGCCACCAGTGCATCTGATGGGAATAGCGGCTACACCTTC.

This clonotype was counted at least ten times. The gene calls are TRBV5-5 and TRBJ1-2, with a tentative D call TRBD1 (5 bases). The germline V gene has CDR1 SGHKS and CDR2 YYEKEE (reference sequence). The CDR3 extends over 17 amino acids. V shed 0 bases and J shed 3 bases, with 18 bases lying between them. The DNA for the CDR3 is TGTGCCAGCAGCTTGGAGGGGCTCACCGGATATTACTATGGCTACACCTTC. Protein: CASSLEGLTGYYYGYTF.

This chain joins TRBV7-3 and TRBJ2-1; 10 positions match TRBD2. The junction had 13 bases not matched to a gene; V was cut back by 4 bases and J by 7 bases. CDR3 size: 17 residues. Germline V lookup: CDR1 SGHTA, CDR2 FQGTGA. CDR3 amino acids: CASSSGSSGGAQNEQFF. In DNA form, the CDR3 reads TGTGCCAGCAGCTCGGGAAGCAGCGGGGGGGCTCAGAATGAGCAGTTCTTC.

This rearrangement joins TRBV18 to TRBJ2-1; D uncertain. Trimming took off 3 bases at V and 7 bases at J, with 7 bases between the two ends. From germline, CDR1 is KGHSH and CDR2 LQKENI. The CDR3 spans 12 residues. The CDR3 spells CASSPRENEQFF. The DNA of the CDR3 is TGTGCCAGCTCACCCAGAGAGAATGAGCAGTTCTTC.

The rearrangement uses TRBV7-2 and TRBJ2-3; TRBD2 might be the D (6 bases). Trimming removed 5 bases from V and 1 base from J, with 16 bases in between. There are 16 residues in the CDR3. Germline V gene data show CDR1 as SGHTA and CDR2 as FQGNSA. The CDR3 protein is CASSPGGMGGTDTQYF. For the CDR3, the DNA is TGTGCCAGCAGCCCCGGCGGGATGGGTGGCACAGATACGCAGTATTTT.

About this clonotype itself: Germline is not matched at one junction end, which may reflect a read error. The J gene is TRBJ2-7, the V gene TRBV6-5; D uncertain. This CDR3 has 10 amino acids. Germline V gene data show CDR1 as MNHEY and CDR2 as SVGAGI. The CDR3 reads CASGNYKQYF. The CDR3 DNA is TGTGCCAGCGGGAACTACAAGCAGTACTTC.

This clonotype occurred many times. V is TRBV9 and J is TRBJ2-3, with TRBD2 identical over 11 bases. The CDR3 has 16 residues. Per the germline V gene, CDR1 is SGDLS and CDR2 is YYNGEE. Trimming cost V 3 bases and J 5 bases; bases outside gene matches: 8. The CDR3 DNA is TGTGCCAGCAGCGCCCTAGCGGGGGGACCTCAAGATACGCAGTATTTT. Translated: CASSALAGGPQDTQYF.

The V and J genes are TRBV20-1 and TRBJ2-5; TRBD1 is a possible D gene (6 bases). From germline, CDR1 is DFQATT and CDR2 SNEGSKA (reference sequence). Trimming removed 3 bases at V and 5 bases at J, with 16 bases between. This CDR3 has 14 residues. The chain's CDR3 is CSASARGPRETQYF. The CDR3 DNA reads as TGCAGTGCTAGTGCCAGGGGTCCCCGGGAGACCCAGTACTTC.

The chain joins TRBV6-5 to TRBJ1-1, with 7 bases aligning to TRBD1. The trim removed 10 bases at V and 7 bases at J, leaving 18 bases unmatched. The length of the CDR3 is 15 residues. The germline V gene has CDR1 MNHEY and CDR2 SVGAGI. Here the CDR3 DNA reads TGTGCCACCCACCGGCAAGGGGGCATGTTTAGTGAAGCTTTCTTT. Translating gives CATHRQGGMFSEAFF.

This clonotype has at least ten counts. This sequence joins TRBV5-6 and TRBJ1-6; D is unresolved. This CDR3 has 18 residues. The germline CDR1 and CDR2 sequences are SGHDT and YYEEEE. The V gene lost 0 bases and the J gene lost 0 bases, with 13 bases spanning the gap. The CDR3 sequence is CASSLAAGVSSYNSPLHF. Here the CDR3 DNA reads TGTGCCAGCAGCTTGGCTGCCGGAGTAAGCTCCTATAATTCACCCCTCCACTTT.

This rearrangement joins TRBV24-1 to TRBJ1-2; no clear D. Trimming shortened V by 6 bases and J by 5 bases, and 12 bases separated the two germline ends. Germline lookup yields CDR1 KGHDR and CDR2 SFDVKD. CDR3 length: 13 amino acids. The CDR3 DNA reads as TGTGCCACCAGTCGGGCAGGAGAGTATGGCTACACCTTC. This translates into CATSRAGEYGYTF.

The rearrangement joins TRBV7-3 to TRBJ2-1; D gene unclear. The CDR3 is made up of 13 amino acids. Trimming took 2 bases from V and 10 from J, leaving 12 bases between them. CDR1 is SGHTA and CDR2 is FQGTGA in the germline V gene. The CDR3 nucleotides are TGTGCCAGCAGCTTAGCGCCGGCCAAGGAGCAGTTCTTC. This codes for CASSLAPAKEQFF.

In this sample, this clonotype turned up once. V usage is TRBV5-1 and J usage is TRBJ2-3, with D perhaps matching TRBD2 (6 bases). Germline V gives CDR1 SGHRS, CDR2 YFSETQ. The germline V and J ends were trimmed by 4 bases and 1 base, with 16 bases remaining between them. The CDR3 has 16 residues. Here the CDR3 DNA reads TGCGCCAGCAGCCCAAAGAAGACTAGAGGCACAGATACGCAGTATTTT. It encodes CASSPKKTRGTDTQYF.

This chain links TRBV2 with TRBJ2-7, with D perhaps matching TRBD1 (6 bases). The V gene lost 3 bases and the J gene lost 3 bases, with 15 bases spanning the gap. Per germline, CDR1 SNHLY and CDR2 FYNNEI. This CDR3 is 15 amino acids long. CDR3 nucleotide sequence: TGTGCCAGCAGTGACTTGGACAGTTCAATCTACGAGCAGTACTTC. Translation: CASSDLDSSIYEQYF. The complete variable domain, with remaining parts taken from reference TRBV2 and TRBJ2-7, reads EPEVTQTPSHQVTQMGQEVILRCVPISNHLYFYWYRQILGQKVEFLVSFYNNEISEKSEIFDDQFSVERPDGSNFTLKIRSTKLEDSAMYFCASSDLDSSIYEQYFGPGTRLTVT.

The genes are TRBV19 and TRBJ2-7; TRBD2 might be the D (6 bases). Germline values: CDR1 LNHDA, CDR2 SQIVND (reference sequence). Deletions cut 6 bases from V and 2 bases from J, with 17 bases between. The CDR3 is 15 amino acids. In nucleotides, the CDR3 is TGTGCCAGTAGGCTCACTAGCTCCGGCACCTACGAGCAGTACTTC. This codes for CASRLTSSGTYEQYF.

The rearrangement uses TRBV9 and TRBJ1-2; perhaps TRBD1 as D (5 bases). V was trimmed by 0 bases and J by 0 bases, leaving 9 bases between them. The length of the CDR3 is 15 residues. The germline V gene has CDR1 SGDLS and CDR2 YYNGEE. CDR3 nucleotide sequence: TGTGCCAGCAGCGTAGGGGACTCAGCTAACTATGGCTACACCTTC. This gives the protein CASSVGDSANYGYTF.

This sequence joins TRBV19 and TRBJ2-7; the D gene is possibly TRBD2 (6 bases). V was trimmed by 3 bases and J by 3 bases, leaving 15 bases between them. CDR1 and CDR2 from the germline V gene are LNHDA and SQIVND (reference sequence). The CDR3 loop spans 15 amino acids. CDR3 nucleotide sequence: TGTGCCAGTAGTATTCGGGTGATGGGGGGCTACGAGCAGTACTTC. Translation gives CASSIRVMGGYEQYF.